Presented here are 16 T cell receptor beta chains from one specimen sequenced in a study of T cell therapy after organ transplantation. Profiled with immunoSEQ multiplex PCR; TCRdb holds only in-frame clones, not every one. The sample records about 6,000 clones, about 74% being singletons. No antigen has been identified for these receptors. Specified time point: 4-8 weeks after completion of therapy. Specimen: CD8+ T cells from blood, collected after autologous CMV-specific T cell therapy. Source of these receptors: a human patient who had received a solid organ transplant and had CMV disease. Some T cells may trace back to the graft donor.

The genes are TRBV4-1 and TRBJ2-3; 7 bases match TRBD2. After removal of 0 bases from V and 3 bases from J, the junction contained 9 bases not matched to a gene. The CDR3 contains 17 residues. Per the germline V gene, CDR1 is MGHRA and CDR2 is YSYEKL. The DNA of the CDR3 is TGCGCCAGCAGCCAAGACGGTGCGGGAGTGAGTACAGATACGCAGTATTTT. Its translation is CASSQDGAGVSTDTQYF.

V gene TRBV29-1 combines with J gene TRBJ1-5; 8 bases are a match to TRBD1. Germline values: CDR1 SQVTM, CDR2 ANQGSEA. V shed 6 bases, J shed 6 bases, and the junction held 7 bases outside the gene matches. CDR3 length: 13 amino acids. The CDR3 region is CSVRTGMGQPQHF. The CDR3 coding sequence is TGCAGCGTGAGGACAGGGATGGGTCAGCCCCAGCATTTT.

This clone was detected a few times. The genes are TRBV9 and TRBJ1-1; maybe TRBD1 (5 bases). Germline-derived CDR1 and CDR2 are SGDLS and YYNGEE. This CDR3 contains 14 residues. V lost 3 bases and J 3 bases, leaving 12 bases between the germline ends. The CDR3 region has the DNA TGTGCCAGCAGCGATAGCCGGGGGGACACTGAAGCTTTCTTT. Translation gives CASSDSRGDTEAFF.

CDR3 amino acids: CASSISPSGRNEQYF. The CDR3 nucleotides read TGTGCCAGTAGTATATCCCCTAGCGGGAGAAACGAGCAGTACTTC. The genes are TRBV19 and TRBJ2-7; 10 nucleotides match TRBD2. This CDR3 spans 15 amino acids. The germline CDR1 and CDR2 sequences are LNHDA and SQIVND (reference sequence). Trimming cost V 2 bases and J 5 bases; bases outside gene matches: 6.

The chain links TRBV10-2 to TRBJ2-7; D is ambiguous. V dropped 4 bases and J dropped 4 bases, with 11 bases sitting between them. Germline V gene sequence: CDR1 WSHSY, CDR2 SAAADI. There are 13 residues in the CDR3. CDR3 coding DNA: TGCGCCAGCAGTGCGTGGGCGCGGTACGAGCAGTACTTC. Its translation: CASSAWARYEQYF.

V is TRBV7-9 and J is TRBJ2-5, with D unclear. The CDR3 consists of 14 residues. Germline CDR1 reads SEHNR; CDR2 reads FQNEAQ (reference sequence). V gave up 1 base and J gave up 2 bases, with 8 bases separating them. CDR3 amino acids: CASSLDAEQETQYF. The CDR3 DNA is TGTGCCAGCAGCTTAGATGCCGAACAAGAGACCCAGTACTTC.

This sequence joins TRBV14 and TRBJ1-2; a possible D gene is TRBD1 (5 bases). V was cut by 4 bases and J by 2 bases, with 8 bases left in between. The length of the CDR3 is 13 residues. The germline V gene encodes CDR1 SGHDN and CDR2 FVKESK. CDR3 nucleotides: TGTGCCAGCAGCCCACGACAGAACTATGGCTACACCTTC. It encodes CASSPRQNYGYTF.

The rearrangement uses TRBV11-3 and TRBJ2-3; 9 bases are a match to TRBD2. CDR1 is SGHNT and CDR2 is YENEEA in the germline V gene. There are 18 residues in the CDR3. V dropped 3 bases and J dropped 2; count of bases not matched to a gene: 12. This CDR3 reads CASSFSAFSGSDTDTQYF. DNA for the CDR3: TGTGCCAGCAGCTTTTCGGCCTTTAGCGGGAGTGACACAGATACGCAGTATTTT.

The V and J genes are TRBV6-1 and TRBJ2-3; 10 bases map to TRBD2. Germline-derived CDR1 and CDR2 are MNHNS and SASEGT. This CDR3 is 15 amino acids long. Trimming removed 3 bases from V and 3 bases from J; junction bases left unmatched: 3. DNA of the CDR3: TGTGCCAGCAGTGAGGCTAGCGGGAGAACAGATACGCAGTATTTT. Residues: CASSEASGRTDTQYF.

The rearrangement joins TRBV7-9 to TRBJ2-7; 10 nucleotides align to TRBD2. The germline CDR1 and CDR2 sequences are SEHNR and FQNEAQ (reference sequence). The CDR3 totals 17 residues. With V trimmed by 6 bases and J by 1 base, 12 bases remained unmatched. The CDR3 DNA is TGTGCCAGCAGTGGGGCTAGCGGGAGTCGTCGGTCCTACGAGCAGTACTTC. Translated, it gives CASSGASGSRRSYEQYF.

The DNA of the CDR3 is TGTGCCAGCAGTTTCGGAAGGACTGGGGGCGGAGAGACCCAGTACTTC. Translated: CASSFGRTGGGETQYF. The chain combines TRBV27 with TRBJ2-5; a weak D match, TRBD1 (6 bases). Per germline, CDR1 MNHEY and CDR2 SMNVEV (reference sequence). Trimming pared 3 bases from V and 4 bases from J, leaving 18 bases between. CDR3 size: 16 residues.

By proportion, this clone is medium-sized (0.01 to 0.1%). The chain is built from TRBV28 and TRBJ1-1, with D perhaps matching TRBD1 (5 bases). CDR3 length equals 15 residues. V gave up 4 bases and J gave up 7 bases, with 19 bases separating them. Germline V lookup: CDR1 MDHEN, CDR2 SYDVKM. CDR3 protein: CASSYPPAGLDEAFF. CDR3 DNA sequence: TGTGCCAGCAGTTATCCTCCAGCAGGGTTGGATGAAGCTTTCTTT.

The chain combines TRBV7-9 with TRBJ2-7; 12 bases map to TRBD1. The germline gives CDR1 SEHNR, CDR2 FQNEAQ (reference sequence). The CDR3 has 17 residues. Trimming cost V 3 bases and J 5 bases; bases outside gene matches: 11. CDR3 sequence (DNA): TGTGCCAGCAGCTTGGGCGACGCCGGGACAGGGGGCGACGAGCAGTACTTC. Translating it yields CASSLGDAGTGGDEQYF.

This chain links TRBV25-1 with TRBJ2-1; 12 nucleotides align to TRBD2. Germline CDR1 reads MGHDK; CDR2 reads SYGVNS. V shed 10 bases, J shed 4 bases, and the junction held 5 bases outside the gene matches. This CDR3 has 14 amino acids. CDR3 sequence: CATGTSGRYNEQFF. The CDR3 DNA follows: TGTGCCACCGGGACTAGCGGGCGTTACAATGAGCAGTTCTTC. Full variable domain (remainder filled in from reference TRBV25-1 and TRBJ2-1): EADIYQTPRYLVIGTGKKITLECSQTMGHDKMYWYQQDPGMELHLIHYSYGVNSTEKGDLSSESTVSRIRTEHFPLTLESARPSHTSQYLCATGTSGRYNEQFFGPGTRLTVL.

The chain uses TRBV6-5 and TRBJ1-3; TRBD1 agrees at 9 bases. The length of the CDR3 is 15 residues. Losses at the gene ends were 6 bases for V and 3 bases for J; bases not matched to a gene: 6. Germline V gene data show CDR1 as MNHEY and CDR2 as SVGAGI. For the CDR3, the DNA is TGTGCCAGCAGCCCCGGGACAGGGAGTGGAAACACCATATATTTT. It translates to CASSPGTGSGNTIYF.

This clone occurred a few times. The genes are TRBV20-1 and TRBJ2-7, with D unresolved. Germline V CDR1 and CDR2: DFQATT, SNEGSKA (reference sequence). The CDR3 length is 11 residues. V lost 1 base, J lost 0 bases, and 1 base lay in between. The CDR3 sequence: CSARGSYEQYF. CDR3 DNA sequence: TGCAGTGCTAGAGGCTCCTACGAGCAGTACTTC.